The rows below give T cell receptor beta chains drawn from one sample of a study of identical twins. TCRdb passed the 5' RACE reads through MiXCR, listing each CDR3 protein once. The sample has 600,000 to 800,000 distinct CDR3 sequences, approximately 22% seen once. This sample was shared with a second study, whose subject was T cells expressing NK-cell markers.

The sample was PBMCs. These receptors originate from a woman under 30 in good health. The CDR3 runs from the conserved cysteine through the conserved F or W. The order of the fields is CDR3 protein, CDR3 DNA, D gene, clone size, V gene, J gene. A D gene is named only where the DNA matches it firmly. Some rows mark clone size as missing; the rest say once, few, many or name a class of expanded clone.

CSARVEGSLGPQHF	TGCAGTGCTAGAGTAGAAGGGTCCCTGGGGCCCCAGCATTTT	-	few	TRBV20-1	TRBJ1-5
CSARGPRAGGPHEQYF	TGCAGTGCTAGAGGCCCCAGAGCGGGAGGGCCCCACGAGCAGTACTTC	TRBD2	-	TRBV20-1	TRBJ2-7
CSAAGLDLSGDTQYF	TGCAGTGCAGCCGGACTAGATCTGTCCGGAGATACGCAGTATTTT	TRBD2	-	TRBV20-1	TRBJ2-3
CSAREPGSYEQYF	TGCAGTGCTAGAGAGCCCGGATCCTACGAGCAGTACTTC	-	few	TRBV20-1	TRBJ2-7
CASSPFRGQSPEQYF	TGTGCCAGCAGCCCGTTTCGAGGACAGTCCCCCGAGCAGTACTTC	-	-	TRBV7-2	TRBJ2-7
CASSSTSGRGKETQYF	TGCGCCAGCAGCTCTACTAGCGGGAGGGGTAAGGAGACCCAGTACTTC	TRBD2	-	TRBV5-1	TRBJ2-5
CSARATGEGTQYF	TGCAGTGCTAGAGCGACAGGGGAAGGAACGCAGTATTTT	TRBD1	few	TRBV20-1	TRBJ2-3
CASRGTEQFF	TGTGCCAGCAGGGGGACAGAGCAGTTCTTC	-	-	TRBV2	TRBJ2-1
CASDRGSGNTIYF	TGTGCCAGCGACAGGGGATCCGGAAACACCATATATTTT	TRBD1	few	TRBV30	TRBJ1-3
CASRNRSTDTQYF	TGTGCCAGCAGAAACAGGAGCACAGATACGCAGTATTTT	-	-	TRBV12-3/TRBV12-4	TRBJ2-3
CASSPSGLSSYEQYF	TGTGCCAGCAGCCCTAGCGGGTTAAGCTCCTACGAGCAGTACTTC	TRBD2	few	TRBV7-2	TRBJ2-7
CASSPLGGGGRPQHF	TGTGCCAGCAGTCCGTTGGGAGGCGGGGGTAGGCCCCAGCATTTT	-	many	TRBV12-3/TRBV12-4	TRBJ1-5
CASRYPAAVGWFF	TGTGCCAGCAGATACCCGGCGGCCGTTGGATGGTTCTTC	-	-	TRBV6-5	TRBJ2-1
CASSFVQLGTEAFF	TGTGCCAGCAGCTTCGTACAGTTGGGGACTGAAGCTTTCTTT	-	many	TRBV7-2	TRBJ1-1
CASGGGRGDTQYF	TGTGCCAGCGGAGGAGGGAGAGGTGATACGCAGTATTTT	-	-	TRBV12-3/TRBV12-4	TRBJ2-3
CASTALSRQGGTYEQYF	TGTGCCAGCACCGCCCTTTCTCGACAGGGTGGAACCTACGAGCAGTACTTC	TRBD1	few	TRBV5-6	TRBJ2-7
CASSFSLLAGSFGTDTQYF	TGTGCCAGCAGCTTTTCCCTATTAGCGGGATCCTTCGGCACAGATACGCAGTATTTT	TRBD2	-	TRBV5-4	TRBJ2-3
CASSQEDSGVTDTQYF	TGTGCCAGCAGCCAAGAGGATAGCGGGGTGACAGATACGCAGTATTTT	TRBD2	-	TRBV3-1	TRBJ2-3
CASSFPGTRSYEQYF	TGTGCCAGCAGTTTTCCGGGGACCCGCTCCTACGAGCAGTACTTC	-	-	TRBV28	TRBJ2-7
CASLGTSGYEQYF	TGTGCCAGCTTGGGGACTAGCGGATACGAGCAGTACTTC	TRBD2	-	TRBV18	TRBJ2-7
CSVVSTDTQYF	TGCAGCGTTGTTAGCACAGATACGCAGTATTTT	-	many	TRBV29-1	TRBJ2-3
CASRQGAEETQYF	TGCGCCAGCCGACAGGGAGCGGAAGAGACCCAGTACTTC	TRBD1	-	TRBV5-1	TRBJ2-5
CASSLGPVEQYF	TGTGCCAGCAGTTTGGGCCCGGTTGAGCAGTACTTC	-	few	TRBV12-3/TRBV12-4	TRBJ2-7
CASSGGTGPQETQYF	TGCGCCAGCAGCGGAGGGACAGGGCCCCAAGAGACCCAGTACTTC	TRBD1	-	TRBV5-1	TRBJ2-5
CSAKGQGARVLNEQFF	TGCAGTGCTAAGGGCCAGGGGGCCAGGGTTTTGAATGAGCAGTTCTTC	TRBD1	-	TRBV20-1	TRBJ2-1
CAIRGISGTSYNEQFF	TGTGCCATCAGGGGGATTAGCGGAACCTCCTACAATGAGCAGTTCTTC	-	-	TRBV10-3	TRBJ2-1
CASSPGQINQPQHF	TGTGCCAGCAGTCCGGGACAGATCAATCAGCCCCAGCATTTT	TRBD1	few	TRBV6-1	TRBJ1-5
CASSLTSGRGETQYF	TGTGCCAGCAGTTTGACTAGCGGGAGGGGAGAGACCCAGTACTTC	TRBD2	many	TRBV12-3/TRBV12-4	TRBJ2-5
CASSYSPAGSGRAFRYF	TGTGCCAGCAGTTACTCGCCCGCGGGTAGCGGGAGGGCCTTTCGGTACTTC	TRBD2	-	TRBV6-5	TRBJ2-7
CASSLWQAETQYF	TGTGCCAGCAGTTTATGGCAGGCCGAGACCCAGTACTTC	-	few	TRBV12-3/TRBV12-4	TRBJ2-5
CASSLLGERQETQYF	TGTGCCAGCAGCTTATTAGGGGAACGGCAAGAGACCCAGTACTTC	-	few	TRBV7-2	TRBJ2-5
CASSPPLQGDEQFF	TGCGCCAGCAGCCCCCCTCTTCAGGGGGATGAGCAGTTCTTC	TRBD1	-	TRBV5-1	TRBJ2-1
CASSLTEGYIEGYTF	TGTGCCAGCAGCTTGACAGAGGGGTATATAGAGGGCTACACCTTC	-	-	TRBV7-3	TRBJ1-2
CASSMTGGDTQYF	TGCGCCAGCAGCATGACAGGGGGCGACACGCAGTATTTT	TRBD1	-	TRBV5-1	TRBJ2-3
CALGQWTGEQYF	TGTGCCTTGGGACAGTGGACGGGGGAGCAGTACTTC	TRBD1	-	TRBV30	TRBJ2-7
CAIGVTQETQYF	TGTGCCATCGGAGTGACTCAAGAGACCCAGTACTTC	-	-	TRBV10-3	TRBJ2-5
CAKGPLSGELFF	TGTGCCAAGGGACCCCTTTCTGGGGAGCTGTTTTTT	-	-	TRBV2	TRBJ2-2
CAISPQAPGADTQYF	TGTGCCATCAGTCCCCAGGCCCCGGGGGCAGATACGCAGTATTTT	-	-	TRBV10-3	TRBJ2-3
CASSLQGSEAFF	TGTGCCAGCAGTTTACAGGGATCTGAAGCTTTCTTT	-	-	TRBV28	TRBJ1-1
CSATTANYGYTF	TGCAGTGCCACGACAGCTAACTATGGCTACACCTTC	-	few	TRBV20-1	TRBJ1-2
CASSPLGARSSYEQYF	TGTGCCAGCAGCCCCCTAGGGGCGAGGAGCTCCTACGAGCAGTACTTC	-	few	TRBV11-2	TRBJ2-7
CASSVDGYYGYTF	TGTGCCAGCAGTGTTGACGGCTACTATGGCTACACCTTC	-	-	TRBV6-1	TRBJ1-2
CASSLAGLMQETQYF	TGCGCCAGCAGCTTGGCCGGACTGATGCAAGAGACCCAGTACTTC	-	few	TRBV5-1	TRBJ2-5
CSAPRGSGSYEQYF	TGCAGTGCCCCCCGGGGTAGCGGCTCCTACGAGCAGTACTTC	-	-	TRBV20-1	TRBJ2-7
CASSEAFGQANTEAFF	TGTGCCAGCAGTGAAGCTTTCGGACAGGCGAACACTGAAGCTTTCTTT	TRBD1	-	TRBV6-1	TRBJ1-1
CASSPPHGRETYEQYF	TGTGCCAGCAGCCCCCCCCACGGGCGGGAGACCTACGAGCAGTACTTC	TRBD2	few	TRBV7-2	TRBJ2-7
CATSDLSRDTQYF	TGTGCCACCAGTGATTTGTCGAGAGATACGCAGTATTTT	-	-	TRBV24-1	TRBJ2-3
CASRAGGTSGRMWNEQFF	TGTGCCAGCAGAGCTGGAGGGACTAGCGGGAGGATGTGGAATGAGCAGTTCTTC	TRBD2	-	TRBV11-2	TRBJ2-1
CASSSLDGEKLFF	TGTGCCAGCAGTTCCTTGGACGGGGAAAAACTGTTTTTT	-	-	TRBV6-5	TRBJ1-4
CASSLYGNTQYF	TGTGCCAGCAGTTTATACGGGAATACGCAGTATTTT	-	-	TRBV12-3/TRBV12-4	TRBJ2-3
CASSYPGEAPEQYF	TGTGCCAGCAGCTATCCGGGAGAGGCCCCCGAGCAGTACTTC	-	once	TRBV7-9	TRBJ2-7